This entry concerns a single TCR beta chain. What this receptor recognizes is not known. No base qualities exist here, and no much larger clone lies one base off it. Library method: RACE. The data were produced on a NextSeq 500. During library preparation, unique molecular identifiers were attached to individual cDNA molecules so that TCRs could be counted quantitatively and reproducibly. From each blood RNA sample, both TCR alpha and TCR beta chains were sequenced. As for how the authors treated the data: Samples had a median of roughly 99,000 TCRs, with a range from roughly 23,224 to 750,000. The Decombinator software suite was used to annotate V, J and CDR3 in the TCR reads. For the PS versus PT1 abundance plots, all samples were subsampled to the same number of TCRs (28,000). TCRs were defined as expanded if absent before sensitization and observed at least eight times at the 2-week time point. Clones were called with MiXCR by TCRdb after fastp trimmed the public reads at Q25, and only in-frame beta chains were retained. Here each entry gathers all rows of one CDR3 protein and keeps the most common genes and DNA. In this record, the V and J calls reflect TCRdb's handling and not the investigators' own analysis. Counted in this sample were around 330,000 distinct CDR3 sequences; about 5.4% of them appeared once. The biggest ten clones account for more than 8% of the sample.

The data were taken from a study of human T cells and chemical hapten exposure (dated by TCRdb to 2020 to 2022). Some background on the complete study: For sensitization, 2% DPC in acetone was applied to a 2 cm by 2 cm area of upper inner arm skin. Nearly 30 alopecia patients provided blood for TCR sequencing at one to four time points (pre-sensitization, 2, 6 and 24 weeks). The mostly female patient cohort included alopecia areata with under or over 50% scalp involvement, alopecia totalis and alopecia universalis. Throughout the study period of about 22 weeks, patients also received therapeutic DPC doses to the scalp every week. Peripheral blood TCR repertoire changes were tracked in vivo in alopecia patients during primary and secondary sensitization to the hapten diphenylcyclopropenone (DPC). Blood samples were taken from patients before sensitization (week 0) and at 2, 6 and about 24 weeks after DPC sensitization. Libraries were pooled for sequencing, and variation in per-sample TCR yields was attributed mainly to small differences in library volumes within the pool. Patch testing on the upper back used Finn chambers containing 0.01% DPC, with scoring done after 6 days according to International Contact Dermatitis Research Group standards.

The sample's time point label, in plain terms: pre-sensitization, week 0. The treatment or condition label, as the study defines it: therapeutic diphenylcyclopropenone sensitization with weekly scalp DPC. Blood at each patch-test visit was drawn before the patch test was applied. To be eligible, patients had to be aged 18 to 70, diagnosed with alopecia and judged suitable for DPC therapy, while pregnant patients were excluded. Unfractionated whole blood was collected in Tempus Blood RNA tubes, and total RNA was extracted from that blood. Summary of the overall study and its limitations: Because all patients had alopecia, a presumed autoimmune disease, the immune response of the patients might differ from that of healthy individuals. Expanded TCRs formed significantly more large CDR3 similarity clusters than pre-sensitization or healthy control sets, consistent with antigen-driven responses. Patch test score correlated positively with the number of PT1 expanded TCRs, reaching significance at thresholds 8, 16 and 32 but not at 4. After repeated subsampling, changes were observed in the strength of the expansion versus patch-test correlation and in the threshold at which the correlation became significant. The number of TCRs above 1 in 1000 frequency did not change with DPC sensitization; there was no evidence of global repertoire structure alterations.

The V end loses 3 bases and the J end loses 8 bases, and a stretch of 14 bases separates them. The CDR3, from cysteine to phenylalanine, totals 14 residues. Only the CDR3 DNA stays, 42 bases, in frame from base 1. The TCR comes from a woman aged 18-35 years with alopecia areata. Some clones in this sample may be carry-over from other donors' samples. The chain was built from TRBV12-3 or TRBV12-4 and TRBJ2-1; a weak D assignment points to TRBD2 (6 bases agree). The sequencing here drew on whole blood, taken in connection with sensitization to the hapten diphenylcyclopropenone (DPC). CDR3 loop: CASSFYKAGHEQFF. The DNA sequence is given as TGTGCCAGCAGTTTCTATAAGGCGGGGCATGAGCAGTTCTTC.